One and the same sample provided the 21 T cell receptor beta chains below, sequenced in a study of blood T cell repertoires in COVID-19. Assay used: immunoSEQ multiplex PCR; TCRdb lists only in-frame clones, some missing. The repertoire holds 40,000 or so clones, 92% seen once, with more than 10% in the top ten. Sequencing was carried out using peripheral blood. The receptors were sampled from a human donor in a cohort sampled during active COVID-19.

The chain links TRBV10-3 to TRBJ1-2; no clear D. The CDR3 has 12 amino acids. The germline V gene encodes CDR1 ENHRY and CDR2 SYGVKD. The V gene lost 2 bases and the J gene lost 3 bases, with 4 bases spanning the gap. The chain's CDR3 is CAISEEDYGYTF. Here the CDR3 DNA reads TGTGCCATCAGTGAGGAGGACTATGGCTACACCTTC.

The chain joins TRBV28 to TRBJ1-5; D perhaps matches TRBD1 (6 bases). Germline lookup yields CDR1 MDHEN and CDR2 SYDVKM. V was pared by 6 bases and J by 11 bases, with 17 bases between. This CDR3 is 13 amino acids long. CDR3 in amino acids: CASSSGQSMAQHF. DNA for the CDR3: TGTGCCAGCAGCTCCGGACAGTCGATGGCCCAGCATTTT. The full variable domain, in which reference TRBV28 and TRBJ1-5 provide the parts outside the CDR3, is DVKVTQSSRYLVKRTGEKVFLECVQDMDHENMFWYRQDPGLGLRLIYFSYDVKMKEKGDIPEGYSVSREKKERFSLILESASTNQTSMYLCASSSGQSMAQHFGDGTRLSIL.

The chain combines TRBV5-8 with TRBJ2-1; 8 nucleotides line up with TRBD1. In germline, CDR1 is SGHTS, CDR2 YDEGEE. This CDR3 spans 15 amino acids. V dropped 4 bases and J dropped 9; count of bases not matched to a gene: 12. CDR3 DNA sequence: TGTGCCAGCAGCAACGGACAGGGCGTTGACGCTGAGCAGTTCTTC. Protein sequence: CASSNGQGVDAEQFF.

V usage is TRBV27 and J usage is TRBJ2-3, with D possibly being TRBD2 (6 bases). The CDR3 is made up of 13 amino acids. The germline V and J ends were trimmed by 5 bases and 5 bases, with 11 bases remaining between them. CDR1 and CDR2 from the germline V gene are MNHEY and SMNVEV (reference sequence). For the CDR3, the DNA is TGTGCCAGCAGTCTGGGGCGGGGAGATACGCAGTATTTT. Amino acids: CASSLGRGDTQYF.

This clone was counted only a few times. CDR3 in amino acids: CASSLATGGGYEQYF. CDR3 DNA: TGTGCCAGCAGCTTAGCGACAGGGGGGGGCTACGAGCAGTACTTC. The V call is TRBV7-2, the J call TRBJ2-7; 9 bases map to TRBD1. J gave up 3 bases and V 0 bases, and 3 bases lay outside the gene matches. This CDR3 has 15 amino acids. CDR1 SGHTA and CDR2 FQGNSA come from the germline V gene. Full variable domain (rest looked up from reference TRBV7-2 and TRBJ2-7): GAGVSQSPSNKVTEKGKDVELRCDPISGHTALYWYRQSLGQGLEFLIYFQGNSAPDKSGLPSDRFSAERTGGSVSTLTIQRTQQEDSAVYLCASSLATGGGYEQYFGPGTRLTVT.

This clone was recorded once. V and J are TRBV9 and TRBJ1-6; TRBD1 is a possible D gene (6 bases). Germline lookup yields CDR1 SGDLS and CDR2 YYNGEE. The CDR3 extends over 15 amino acids. Trimming pared 4 bases from V and 8 bases from J, leaving 16 bases between. The CDR3 region is CASSSRTAFDSPLHF. The DNA for the CDR3 is TGTGCCAGCAGCTCCCGGACAGCGTTTGATTCACCCCTCCACTTT.

This rearrangement joins TRBV11-2 to TRBJ2-7; D may be TRBD2 (6 bases). V lost 3 bases and J lost 4, with 7 bases in between. This CDR3 comprises 12 residues. Germline values: CDR1 SGHAT, CDR2 FQNNGV. In DNA form, the CDR3 reads TGTGCCAGCAGCTTCGGGACTTACGAGCAGTACTTC. It translates to CASSFGTYEQYF.

The CDR3, as DNA: TGTGCCAGCAGTGATGTGAAGGGGAACTCTGGAAACACCATATATTTT. Translating it yields CASSDVKGNSGNTIYF. This chain connects TRBV2 to TRBJ1-3, with a possible D match to TRBD1 (5 bases). V was pared by 3 bases and J by 0 bases, with 12 bases between. The CDR3 has 16 amino acids. Germline values: CDR1 SNHLY, CDR2 FYNNEI.

The table lists this clone with a few counts. V gene TRBV27 combines with J gene TRBJ1-5; possible D gene TRBD1, 6 bases. Trimming removed 4 bases at V and 6 bases at J, with 13 bases between. Germline values: CDR1 MNHEY, CDR2 SMNVEV (reference sequence). The CDR3 totals 14 residues. CDR3 sequence (DNA): TGTGCCAGCAGTTCGATTGGGGGCGTTCAGCCCCAGCATTTT. This sequence encodes CASSSIGGVQPQHF.

This clone was seen only once. The rearrangement links TRBV20-1 to TRBJ2-3, with 9 bases lining up with TRBD2. Trimming at V came to 3 bases and at J to 5 bases, leaving 9 bases not matched to a gene. Germline values: CDR1 DFQATT, CDR2 SNEGSKA (reference sequence). CDR3 size: 15 residues. The CDR3 sequence: CSASLVAGAKDTQYF. DNA of the CDR3: TGCAGTGCTAGTTTGGTAGCGGGAGCGAAAGATACGCAGTATTTT.

This rearrangement joins TRBV7-2 to TRBJ1-2; D remains ambiguous. CDR1 is SGHTA and CDR2 is FQGNSA in the germline V gene. Trimming cost V 5 bases and J 0 bases, with 7 bases left between them. This CDR3 has 13 amino acids. In DNA form, the CDR3 reads TGTGCCAGCAGCCCGCCAGCTAACTATGGCTACACCTTC. Protein sequence: CASSPPANYGYTF.

This chain connects TRBV10-3 to TRBJ2-7; 9 bases line up with TRBD1. This CDR3 has 14 residues. After removal of 2 bases from V and 3 bases from J, the junction contained 2 bases not matched to a gene. Germline V lookup: CDR1 ENHRY, CDR2 SYGVKD. This CDR3 reads CAISEGTGIYEQYF. The CDR3, as DNA: TGTGCCATCAGTGAGGGGACAGGGATCTACGAGCAGTACTTC.

J is TRBJ2-7 and V is TRBV6-2 or TRBV6-3, with TRBD1 identical over 8 bases. The junction had 9 bases not matched to a gene; V was cut back by 3 bases and J by 5 bases. This CDR3 region has 15 residues. Germline V gene lookup returns CDR1 MNHEY and CDR2 SVGEGT. The CDR3 nucleotides read TGTGCCAGCAGTTATCCTTGGGGACAGGACCACGAGCAGTACTTC. This sequence encodes CASSYPWGQDHEQYF.

The chain links TRBV6-5 to TRBJ2-7; the match to TRBD2 covers 10 bases. Trimming took 4 bases from V and 6 from J; bases not matched to a gene: 6. CDR1 and CDR2 from the germline V gene are MNHEY and SVGAGI. CDR3 size: 14 residues. The CDR3 loop is CASSSPSGRSEQYF. In DNA form, the CDR3 reads TGTGCCAGCAGTTCCCCTAGCGGGAGATCCGAGCAGTACTTC.

This chain connects TRBV24-1 to TRBJ1-4, with TRBD1 matching 8 bases. This CDR3 contains 17 residues. The germline CDR1 and CDR2 sequences are KGHDR and SFDVKD. V lost 4 bases to trimming and J lost 4 bases; unmatched junction nucleotides: 10. This CDR3 reads CATSDLDRGGGNEKLFF. CDR3 nucleotides: TGTGCCACCAGTGACCTTGACAGGGGTGGGGGTAATGAAAAACTGTTTTTT.

V and J are TRBV4-3 and TRBJ2-1; the D is unclear. This CDR3 contains 12 residues. Germline CDR1 and CDR2: LGHNA and YSLEER. V shed 9 bases and J shed 5 bases, with 11 bases lying between them. DNA for the CDR3: TGCGCCAGTCCCGTTAGAAACAATGAGCAGTTCTTC. Translation: CASPVRNNEQFF.

The rearrangement joins TRBV5-4 to TRBJ1-2; maybe TRBD1 (5 bases). V was pared by 4 bases and J by 1 base, with 14 bases between. This CDR3 region has 15 residues. CDR1 is SGHNT, CDR2 YYREEE, per germline (reference sequence). CDR3 protein: CASSPVGEGNYGYTF. The CDR3 nucleotides are TGTGCCAGCAGCCCGGTGGGGGAGGGTAACTATGGCTACACCTTC. Looking up the rest from reference TRBV5-4 and TRBJ1-2 gives the full variable domain: ETGVTQSPTHLIKTRGQQVTLRCSSQSGHNTVSWYQQALGQGPQFIFQYYREEENGRGNFPPRFSGLQFPNYSSELNVNALELDDSALYLCASSPVGEGNYGYTFGSGTRLTVV.

The genes are TRBV4-1 and TRBJ2-4, with D possibly being TRBD2 (6 bases). Germline V gene lookup returns CDR1 MGHRA and CDR2 YSYEKL. Trimming pared 4 bases from V and 0 bases from J, leaving 16 bases between. This CDR3 contains 17 residues. This CDR3 is CASSLIAEPPAKNIQYF. For the CDR3, the DNA is TGCGCCAGCAGCCTTATAGCGGAGCCCCCAGCCAAAAACATTCAGTACTTC.

The CDR3 nucleotides are TGCGCCAGCAGCGGAGGTGGGAACACTGAAGCTTTCTTT. Protein product: CASSGGGNTEAFF. V is TRBV5-1 and J is TRBJ1-1, with D unclear. V shed 4 bases and J shed 1 base, with 8 bases lying between them. CDR1 and CDR2 (germline): SGHRS, YFSETQ. This CDR3 has 13 residues.

The chain carries TRBV12-3 or TRBV12-4 and TRBJ2-2; D gene unclear. The germline V and J ends were trimmed by 2 bases and 1 base, with 2 bases remaining between them. This CDR3 region has 13 residues. CDR3 coding DNA: TGTGCCAGCAGTTTACAGAACACCGGGGAGCTGTTTTTT. It translates to CASSLQNTGELFF.

The chain uses TRBV19 and TRBJ1-1, with a weak D call TRBD1 (5 bases). Trimming took off 7 bases at V and 2 bases at J, with 14 bases between the two ends. This CDR3 spans 14 amino acids. The germline CDR1 and CDR2 sequences are LNHDA and SQIVND (reference sequence). As DNA, the CDR3 is TGTGCCAGTAAGATGGGGCAGCCAAACACTGAAGCTTTCTTT. Residues: CASKMGQPNTEAFF.